This TCR beta chain was sequenced for a study of T cells after yellow fever vaccination. Study-level results: Abundant clonotypes from the bulk population could have been carried over as contaminants into FACS-sorted repertoires. Booster sampling recovered most clones from primary vaccination (approximately 97% CD4, approximately 88% CD8).

Points on this clonotype: What it binds is not known.

V lost 9 bases to trimming and J lost 2 bases, with 19 bases between them. There are 16 residues in the CDR3. Germline CDR1 and CDR2: LNHDA and SQIVND (reference sequence). TCRdb used MiXCR to reprocess the 5' RACE reads, holding one entry per CDR3 protein. Of hundreds of thousands of distinct CDR3 sequences listed, roughly an eighth were seen once; the top ten hold just under 15%. The origin of this receptor is a man in his thirties or forties who received the YFV17D yellow fever vaccine. The sequencing here drew on PBMCs, taken on the day of the yellow fever booster vaccination. The gene calls are TRBV19 and TRBJ2-2, with D perhaps matching TRBD1 (5 bases). Written as DNA, the CDR3 is TGTGCCAGCCTTAAAGACAGCTTAACAAACACCGGGGAGCTGTTTTTT. Its translation is CASLKDSLTNTGELFF.